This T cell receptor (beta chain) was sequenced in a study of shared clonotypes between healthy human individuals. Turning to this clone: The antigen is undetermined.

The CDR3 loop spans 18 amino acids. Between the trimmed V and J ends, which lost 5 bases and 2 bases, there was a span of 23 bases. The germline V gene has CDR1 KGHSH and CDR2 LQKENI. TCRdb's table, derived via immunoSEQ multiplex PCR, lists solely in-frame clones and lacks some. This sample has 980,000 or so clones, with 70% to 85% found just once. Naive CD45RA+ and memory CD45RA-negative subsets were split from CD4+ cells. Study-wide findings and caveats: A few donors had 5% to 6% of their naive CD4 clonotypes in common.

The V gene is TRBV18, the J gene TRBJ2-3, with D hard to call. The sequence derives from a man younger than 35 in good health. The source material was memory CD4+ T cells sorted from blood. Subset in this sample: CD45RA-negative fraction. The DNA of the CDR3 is TGTGCCAGCTCAGCGATCCGGGTCCGGACGACTTCCACAGATACGCAGTATTTT. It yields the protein CASSAIRVRTTSTDTQYF.